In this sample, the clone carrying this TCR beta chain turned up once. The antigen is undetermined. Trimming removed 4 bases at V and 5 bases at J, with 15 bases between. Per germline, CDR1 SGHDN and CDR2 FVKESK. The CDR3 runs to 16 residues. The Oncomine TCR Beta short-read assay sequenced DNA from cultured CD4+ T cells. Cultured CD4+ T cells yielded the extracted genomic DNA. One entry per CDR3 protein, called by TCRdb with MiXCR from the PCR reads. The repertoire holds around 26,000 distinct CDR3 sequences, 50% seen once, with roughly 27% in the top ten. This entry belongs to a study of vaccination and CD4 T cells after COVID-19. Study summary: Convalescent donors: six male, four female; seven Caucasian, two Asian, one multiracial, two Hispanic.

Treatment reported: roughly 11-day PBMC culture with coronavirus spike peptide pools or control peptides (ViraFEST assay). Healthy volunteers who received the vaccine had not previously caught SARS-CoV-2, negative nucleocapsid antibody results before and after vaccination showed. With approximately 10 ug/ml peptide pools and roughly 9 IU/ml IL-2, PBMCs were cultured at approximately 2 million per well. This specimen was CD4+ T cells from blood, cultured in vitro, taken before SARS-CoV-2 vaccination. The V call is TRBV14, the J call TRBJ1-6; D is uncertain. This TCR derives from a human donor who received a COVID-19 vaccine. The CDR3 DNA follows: TGTGCCAGCAGCCTTCACGCGGCAGTGAATAATTCACCCCTCCACTTT. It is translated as CASSLHAAVNNSPLHF.